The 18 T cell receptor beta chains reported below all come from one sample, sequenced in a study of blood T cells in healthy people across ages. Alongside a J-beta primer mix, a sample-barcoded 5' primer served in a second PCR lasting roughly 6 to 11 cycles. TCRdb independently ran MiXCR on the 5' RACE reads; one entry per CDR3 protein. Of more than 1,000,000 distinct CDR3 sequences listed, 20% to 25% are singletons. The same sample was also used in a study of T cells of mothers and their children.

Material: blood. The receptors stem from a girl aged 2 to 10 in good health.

CDR3 sequence (DNA): TGTGCCAGCAGTTCGCTGGCTAGCGGGCGTGAGACCCAGTACTTC. Residues: CASSSLASGRETQYF. V usage is TRBV12-3 or TRBV12-4 and J usage is TRBJ2-5, with TRBD2 identical over 8 bases. The CDR3 is made up of 15 amino acids. The ends lost 4 bases at V and 5 bases at J; junction bases unmatched: 9.

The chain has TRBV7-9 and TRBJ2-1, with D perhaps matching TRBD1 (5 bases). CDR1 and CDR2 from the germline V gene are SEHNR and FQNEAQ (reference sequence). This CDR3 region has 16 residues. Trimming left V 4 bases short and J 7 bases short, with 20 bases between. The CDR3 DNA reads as TGTGCCAGCAGCTCCAGGGAATTCAAGAGTAGTAATGAGCAGTTCTTC. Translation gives CASSSREFKSSNEQFF.

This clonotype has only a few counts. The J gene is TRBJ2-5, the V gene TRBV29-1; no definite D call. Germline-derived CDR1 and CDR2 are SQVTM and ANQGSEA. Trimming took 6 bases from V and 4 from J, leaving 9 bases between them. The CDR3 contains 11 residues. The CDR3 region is CSVHLPETQYF. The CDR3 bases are TGCAGCGTCCATCTCCCAGAGACCCAGTACTTC.

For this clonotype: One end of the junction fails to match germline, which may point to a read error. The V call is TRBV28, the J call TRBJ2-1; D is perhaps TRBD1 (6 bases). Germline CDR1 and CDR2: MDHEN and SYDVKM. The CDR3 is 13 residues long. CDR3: CASSPGTSNEQSF. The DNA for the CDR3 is TGTGCCAGCAGTCCCGGGACATCCAATGAGCAGTCCTTC.

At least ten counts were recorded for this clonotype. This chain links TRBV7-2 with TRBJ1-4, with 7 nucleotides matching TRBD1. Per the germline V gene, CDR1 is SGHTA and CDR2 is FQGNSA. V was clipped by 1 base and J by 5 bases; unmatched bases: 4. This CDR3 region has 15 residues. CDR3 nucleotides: TGTGCCAGCAGCTTAGTGGGGACAGTAAATGAAAAACTGTTTTTT. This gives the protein CASSLVGTVNEKLFF.

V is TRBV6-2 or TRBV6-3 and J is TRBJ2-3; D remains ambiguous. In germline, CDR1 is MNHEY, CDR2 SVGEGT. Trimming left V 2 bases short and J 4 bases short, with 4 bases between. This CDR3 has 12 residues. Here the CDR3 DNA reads TGTGCCAGCAGTTACGACGCAGATACGCAGTATTTT. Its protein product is CASSYDADTQYF.

The CDR3 coding sequence is TGTGCCAGCAGCATTAAACCGGGACAGCTGAACACCGGGGAGCTGTTTTTT. It encodes CASSIKPGQLNTGELFF. The J gene is TRBJ2-2, the V gene TRBV9, with 7 bases fitting TRBD1. With 4 bases clipped from V and 1 base from J, the junction kept 10 bases outside the gene matches. Germline values: CDR1 SGDLS, CDR2 YYNGEE. The CDR3 contains 17 residues.

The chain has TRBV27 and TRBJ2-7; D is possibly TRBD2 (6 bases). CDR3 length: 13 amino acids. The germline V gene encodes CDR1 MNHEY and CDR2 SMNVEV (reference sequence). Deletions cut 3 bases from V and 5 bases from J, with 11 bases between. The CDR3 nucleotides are TGTGCCAGCAGTTTGTCGGGACTCCACGAGCAGTACTTC. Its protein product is CASSLSGLHEQYF.

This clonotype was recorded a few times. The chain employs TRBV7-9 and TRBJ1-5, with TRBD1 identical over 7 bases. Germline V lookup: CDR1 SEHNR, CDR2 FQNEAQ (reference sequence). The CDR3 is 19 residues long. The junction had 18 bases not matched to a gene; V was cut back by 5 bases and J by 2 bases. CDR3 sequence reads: CASSHSDRTTIAGNQPQHF. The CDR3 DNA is TGTGCCAGCAGCCACTCGGACAGGACAACCATAGCGGGCAATCAGCCCCAGCATTTT.

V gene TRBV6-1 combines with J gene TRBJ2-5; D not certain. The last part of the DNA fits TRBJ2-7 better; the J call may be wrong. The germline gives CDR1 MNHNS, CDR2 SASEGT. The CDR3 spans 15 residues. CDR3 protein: CASSEVAFDSYEQYF. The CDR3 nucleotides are TGTGCCAGCAGTGAGGTAGCCTTTGACTCCTACGAGCAGTACTTC.

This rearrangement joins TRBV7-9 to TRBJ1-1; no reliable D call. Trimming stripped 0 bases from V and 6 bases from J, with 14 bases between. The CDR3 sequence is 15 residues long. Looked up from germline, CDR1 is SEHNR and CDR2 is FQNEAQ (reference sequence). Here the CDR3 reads CASSLAPVTPAEAFF. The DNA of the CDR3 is TGTGCCAGCAGCTTAGCCCCGGTCACACCAGCTGAAGCTTTCTTT.

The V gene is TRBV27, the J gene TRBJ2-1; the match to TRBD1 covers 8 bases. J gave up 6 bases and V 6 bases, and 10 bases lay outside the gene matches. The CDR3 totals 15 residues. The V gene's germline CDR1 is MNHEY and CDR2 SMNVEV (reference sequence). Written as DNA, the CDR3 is TGTGCCAGCAGCGACAGGGGTCCGGCCTCCAATGAGCAGTTCTTC. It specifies CASSDRGPASNEQFF.

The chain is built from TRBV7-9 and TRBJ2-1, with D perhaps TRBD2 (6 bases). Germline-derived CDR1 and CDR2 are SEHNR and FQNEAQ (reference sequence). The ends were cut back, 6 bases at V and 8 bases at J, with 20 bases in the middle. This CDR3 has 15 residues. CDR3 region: CASSEGLDGDHEQFF. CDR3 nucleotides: TGTGCCAGCAGTGAGGGACTTGACGGCGACCATGAGCAGTTCTTC.

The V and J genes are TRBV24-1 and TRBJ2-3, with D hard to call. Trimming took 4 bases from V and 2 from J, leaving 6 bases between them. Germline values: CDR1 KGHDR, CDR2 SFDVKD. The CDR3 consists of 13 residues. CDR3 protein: CATSEGTTDTQYF. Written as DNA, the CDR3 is TGTGCCACCAGTGAGGGTACCACAGATACGCAGTATTTT.

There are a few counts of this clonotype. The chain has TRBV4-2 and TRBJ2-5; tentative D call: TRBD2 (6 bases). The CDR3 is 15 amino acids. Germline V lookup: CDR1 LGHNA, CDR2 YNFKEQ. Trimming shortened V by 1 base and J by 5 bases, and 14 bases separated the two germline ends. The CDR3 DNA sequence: TGTGCCAGCAGCCAAGGACTAGTGGGGACGGAGACCCAGTACTTC. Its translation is CASSQGLVGTETQYF.

The CDR3 DNA reads TGTGCCAGCAGTCCCGGACTAGCGGGAGTCCCCGAGCAGTACTTC. Translating gives CASSPGLAGVPEQYF. The rearrangement links TRBV28 to TRBJ2-5, with 13 bases matching TRBD2. The J call is doubtful: the DNA matches TRBJ2-7 better. There are 15 residues in the CDR3. Germline CDR1 and CDR2: MDHEN and SYDVKM.

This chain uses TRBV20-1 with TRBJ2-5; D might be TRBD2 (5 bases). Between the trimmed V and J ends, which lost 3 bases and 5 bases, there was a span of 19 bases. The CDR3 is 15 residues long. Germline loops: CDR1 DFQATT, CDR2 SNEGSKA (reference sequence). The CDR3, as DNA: TGCAGTGCTAGTAGGATACTAGGCAGTAGGGAGACCCAGTACTTC. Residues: CSASRILGSRETQYF.

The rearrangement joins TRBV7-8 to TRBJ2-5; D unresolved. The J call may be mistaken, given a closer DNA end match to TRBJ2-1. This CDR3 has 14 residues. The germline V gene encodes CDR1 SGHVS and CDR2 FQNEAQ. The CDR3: CASSLLLGNREQFF. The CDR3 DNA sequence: TGTGCCAGCAGCCTACTCCTGGGGAACCGGGAGCAGTTCTTC.